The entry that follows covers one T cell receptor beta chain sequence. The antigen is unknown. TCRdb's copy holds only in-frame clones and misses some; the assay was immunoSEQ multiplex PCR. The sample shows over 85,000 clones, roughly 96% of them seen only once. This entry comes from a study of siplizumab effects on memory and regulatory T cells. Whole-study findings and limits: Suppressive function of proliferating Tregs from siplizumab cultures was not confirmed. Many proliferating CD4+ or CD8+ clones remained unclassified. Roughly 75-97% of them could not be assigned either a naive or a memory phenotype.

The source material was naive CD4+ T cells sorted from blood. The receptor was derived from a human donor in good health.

The CDR3 DNA sequence: TGTGCCAGCAGCCGTACGACAGGGGGATGGAGTGGCTACACCTTC. It translates to CASSRTTGGWSGYTF. The chain combines TRBV5-4 with TRBJ1-2; 9 nucleotides agree with TRBD1. V lost 4 bases, J lost 7 bases, and 11 bases stayed unmatched. This CDR3 comprises 15 residues. Germline assignment: CDR1 SGHNT and CDR2 YYREEE (reference sequence).